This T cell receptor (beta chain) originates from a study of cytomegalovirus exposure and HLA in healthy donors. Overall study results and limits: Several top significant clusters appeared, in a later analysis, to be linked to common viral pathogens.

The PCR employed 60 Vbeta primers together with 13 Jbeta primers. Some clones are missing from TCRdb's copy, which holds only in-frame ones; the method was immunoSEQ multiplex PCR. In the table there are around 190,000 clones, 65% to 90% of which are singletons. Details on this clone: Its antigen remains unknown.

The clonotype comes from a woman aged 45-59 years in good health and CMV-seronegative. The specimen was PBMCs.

Here the CDR3 reads CASSWRGFETQYF. The CDR3 nucleotides are TGTGCCAGCAGTTGGAGGGGATTCGAGACCCAGTACTTC. The chain links TRBV27 to TRBJ2-5; weak D call: TRBD2 (6 bases). Germline V gene data show CDR1 as MNHEY and CDR2 as SMNVEV (reference sequence). V lost 4 bases and J lost 5, with 11 bases in between. The CDR3 spans 13 residues.